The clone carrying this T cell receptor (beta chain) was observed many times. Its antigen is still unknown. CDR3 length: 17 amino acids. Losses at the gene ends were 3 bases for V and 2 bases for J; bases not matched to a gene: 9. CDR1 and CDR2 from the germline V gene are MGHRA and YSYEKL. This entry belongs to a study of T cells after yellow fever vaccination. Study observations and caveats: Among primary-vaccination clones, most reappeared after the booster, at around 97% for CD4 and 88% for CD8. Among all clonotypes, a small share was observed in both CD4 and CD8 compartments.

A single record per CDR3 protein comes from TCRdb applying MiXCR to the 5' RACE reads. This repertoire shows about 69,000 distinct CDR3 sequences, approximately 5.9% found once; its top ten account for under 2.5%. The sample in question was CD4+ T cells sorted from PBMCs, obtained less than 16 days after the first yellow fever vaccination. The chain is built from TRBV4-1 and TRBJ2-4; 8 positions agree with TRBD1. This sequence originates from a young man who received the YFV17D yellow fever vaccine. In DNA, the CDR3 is TGCGCCAGCAGCCAGACAGGGGACTCCGGGCCCAAAAACATTCAGTACTTC. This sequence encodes CASSQTGDSGPKNIQYF.